This T cell receptor beta chain came from a study of blood T cell repertoires in COVID-19. Libraries were prepared by immunoSEQ multiplex PCR; TCRdb keeps only in-frame clonotypes and omits some of them. The sample holds fewer than 120,000 clones, approximately 70% seen once. This clone was observed a handful of times. Germline loops: CDR1 SGHRS, CDR2 YFSETQ. Between the trimmed V and J ends, which lost 0 bases and 2 bases, there was a span of 15 bases. This CDR3 contains 16 residues. The sequenced material came from peripheral blood. The chain recombines TRBV5-1 with TRBJ2-7; D call uncertain. The clonotype was recovered from a woman aged 60 to 75 with acute or convalescent COVID-19. CDR3 protein: CASSLALGRSTYEQYF. In DNA form, the CDR3 reads TGCGCCAGCAGCTTGGCCTTGGGCAGATCAACCTACGAGCAGTACTTC.